In its sample, the clone carrying this TCR beta chain was seen a few times. Its antigen is as yet unknown. This record comes from a study of beta chain features in type 1 diabetes. Whole-study findings and limits: TCRB CDR3s from Type 1 diabetes patients were moderately but significantly shorter in all four CD4+ subsets. Researchers reported that naive, central memory and Treg TCRB repertoires appeared more similar in patients than in healthy donors.

Sorting with CD45RO/CCR7/CD25/CD127/CD95/CD27 yielded naive, central memory, regulatory and stem-like memory CD4+ cells. Sequenced material consisted of expressed TCRB transcripts (all of the isolated RNA was reverse transcribed). Only in-frame clones appear in the TCRdb table, and some are missing; sequencing was by immunoSEQ multiplex PCR. This table has over 650,000 clones, over 12% appearing once. This TCR was sampled from a man aged 18 to 29 with type 1 diabetes. Input material: naive CD4+ T cells from blood.

The CDR3 spells CASLALYNEQFF. CDR3 in DNA: TGTGCCAGCCTAGCCCTGTACAATGAGCAGTTCTTC. The chain combines TRBV2 with TRBJ2-1; tentative D call: TRBD2 (5 bases). Trimming left V 8 bases short and J 4 bases short, with 9 bases between. The V gene's germline CDR1 is SNHLY and CDR2 FYNNEI. The CDR3 contains 12 residues.